This passage covers 3 T cell receptor beta chains from one sample sequenced in a study of naive and memory T cell subsets. As for treatment: skin biopsy from PPD injection site in Mantoux-positive individual. An oligonucleotide containing a UMI was ligated to the 3' end of TCR cDNA. Four PCR rounds used nested alpha and beta constant region primers plus the SP2 primer. TCRdb re-analysed the UMI-ligation and nested PCR reads in MiXCR, keeping a single row per CDR3 protein. The sample includes 30,000 to 35,000 distinct CDR3 sequences, 6.7% seen only once; the top ten take approximately 2.8%. The starting material was skin, obtained from a tuberculin skin test site. The receptors shown here come from an adult in good health.

This clonotype was found many times. V is TRBV7-2 and J is TRBJ2-1, with 10 bases aligning to TRBD2. Germline trimming cut 6 bases from V and 8 bases from J; bases unmatched to any gene: 7. The CDR3 contains 14 residues. Germline CDR1 SGHTA, CDR2 FQGNSA. DNA for the CDR3: TGTGCCAGCAGTTCGGGGACTAGCGCCTATGAGCAGTTCTTC. Amino acids: CASSSGTSAYEQFF.

This clonotype has at least ten counts. This chain joins TRBV12-3 or TRBV12-4 and TRBJ2-7; tentatively, D is TRBD1 or TRBD2 (5 bases each). The ends were cut back, 3 bases at V and 1 base at J, with 13 bases in the middle. The CDR3 spans 15 residues. CDR3 region: CASSFRAGASYEQYF. DNA of the CDR3: TGTGCCAGCAGTTTCAGGGCGGGCGCGTCCTACGAGCAGTACTTC.

Ten or more counts support this clonotype. The chain employs TRBV29-1 and TRBJ2-3; 8 bases agree with TRBD2. The J segment lost 1 base and the V segment lost 4 bases, leaving 7 bases of the junction unmatched. The CDR3 covers 15 residues. Germline CDR1 reads SQVTM; CDR2 reads ANQGSEA. This CDR3 is CSVVSMGLGTDTQYF. As DNA, the CDR3 is TGCAGCGTTGTATCGATGGGACTAGGCACAGATACGCAGTATTTT.